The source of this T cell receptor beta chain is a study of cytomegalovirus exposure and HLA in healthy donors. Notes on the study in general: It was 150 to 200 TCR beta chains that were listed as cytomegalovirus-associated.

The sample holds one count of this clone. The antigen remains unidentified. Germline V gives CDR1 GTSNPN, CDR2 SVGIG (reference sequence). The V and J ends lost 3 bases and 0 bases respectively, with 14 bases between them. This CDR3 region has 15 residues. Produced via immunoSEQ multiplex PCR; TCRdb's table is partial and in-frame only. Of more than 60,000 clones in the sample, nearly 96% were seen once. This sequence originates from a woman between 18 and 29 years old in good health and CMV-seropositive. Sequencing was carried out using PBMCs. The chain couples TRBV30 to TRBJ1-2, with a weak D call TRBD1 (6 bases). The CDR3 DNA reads TGTGCCTGGAGCTTCTCAGACAGGCCTAACTATGGCTACACCTTC. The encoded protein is CAWSFSDRPNYGYTF.